Each of the 27 T cell receptor beta chains below was sequenced from the same sample in a study of blood T cell repertoires in COVID-19. Clones were sequenced by immunoSEQ multiplex PCR, and TCRdb holds only the in-frame ones, with some missing. This sample has approximately 210,000 clones; about four fifths occur once, and the top ten carry 7.5% to 9%. Sample: peripheral blood. These receptors were collected from a woman older than 75 with COVID-19, enrolled during active disease.

The CDR3: CASSQVPGYNSPLHF. The CDR3 DNA is TGCGCCAGCAGCCAAGTTCCGGGATACAATTCACCCCTCCACTTT. The chain links TRBV4-1 to TRBJ1-6; D unclear. Trimming took off 1 base at V and 7 bases at J, with 11 bases between the two ends. The CDR3 covers 15 residues. CDR1 is MGHRA and CDR2 is YSYEKL in the germline V gene.

V gene TRBV6-5 combines with J gene TRBJ1-2; weak D call: TRBD1 (6 bases). V lost 6 bases and J lost 7, with 15 bases in between. The CDR3 has 13 amino acids. Germline CDR1 is MNHEY and CDR2 is SVGAGI. The CDR3 DNA reads as TGTGCCAGCAGCGACGGGGGGGCTGGTGGCTACACCTTC. Translated, it gives CASSDGGAGGYTF.

The chain links TRBV19 to TRBJ1-2; D unclear. The CDR3 covers 13 residues. Trimming removed 3 bases at V and 3 bases at J, with 8 bases between. Germline CDR1 reads LNHDA; CDR2 reads SQIVND (reference sequence). This CDR3 reads CASSMSGDYGYTF. The CDR3 coding sequence is TGTGCCAGTAGTATGTCCGGAGACTATGGCTACACCTTC.

CDR3 in amino acids: CASSYTGVGNSPLHF. The CDR3 DNA reads as TGTGCCAGCAGTTATACGGGGGTCGGTAATTCACCCCTCCACTTT. The V call is TRBV6-5, the J call TRBJ1-6; D is perhaps TRBD1 (5 bases). Germline CDR1 is MNHEY and CDR2 is SVGAGI. V was clipped by 3 bases and J by 6 bases, with 12 bases between them. CDR3 size: 15 residues.

The chain uses TRBV6-2 or TRBV6-3 and TRBJ1-6, with 7 bases matching TRBD1. V dropped 4 bases and J dropped 7; count of bases not matched to a gene: 4. From germline, CDR1 is MNHEY and CDR2 SVGEGT. The CDR3 runs to 14 residues. Here the CDR3 reads CASSWGQLNSPLHF. CDR3 nucleotide sequence: TGTGCCAGCAGTTGGGGACAGTTGAATTCACCCCTCCACTTT.

This chain uses TRBV6-5 with TRBJ2-7; the D gene is possibly TRBD1 (6 bases). With 2 bases removed from V and 3 bases from J, the gap between germline ends came to 8 bases. CDR1 is MNHEY and CDR2 is SVGAGI in the germline V gene. The CDR3 has 13 residues. The CDR3 region has the DNA TGTGCCAGCAGTTACCGGGACAACTACGAGCAGTACTTC. Translating gives CASSYRDNYEQYF.

CDR3: CASSLAASGINEQFF. The CDR3 DNA is TGCGCCAGCAGCTTGGCCGCCAGCGGGATTAATGAGCAGTTCTTC. The gene calls are TRBV5-1 and TRBJ2-1, with 7 bases aligning to TRBD2. V gave up 0 bases and J gave up 7 bases; unmatched junction bases: 7. Germline CDR1 reads SGHRS; CDR2 reads YFSETQ. This CDR3 spans 15 amino acids.

The CDR3 sequence is CASSLGGKGTEAFF. In nucleotides, the CDR3 is TGTGCCAGCAGCTTGGGGGGCAAGGGCACTGAAGCTTTCTTT. The J gene is TRBJ1-1, the V gene TRBV5-4; tentatively, D is TRBD1 (5 bases). The length of the CDR3 is 14 residues. V was shortened by 0 bases and J by 4 bases, with 10 bases between the two germline ends. The germline V gene encodes CDR1 SGHNT and CDR2 YYREEE (reference sequence).

V gene TRBV5-1 combines with J gene TRBJ2-5; D ambiguous. From germline, CDR1 is SGHRS and CDR2 YFSETQ. The V end was cut by 0 bases, the J end by 0 bases, with 9 bases between. The CDR3 totals 15 residues. CDR3 nucleotide sequence: TGCGCCAGCAGCTTGGGGGCACCGTACCAAGAGACCCAGTACTTC. Protein sequence: CASSLGAPYQETQYF. The complete variable domain, with remaining parts taken from reference TRBV5-1 and TRBJ2-5, reads KAGVTQTPRYLIKTRGQQVTLSCSPISGHRSVSWYQQTPGQGLQFLFEYFSETQRNKGNFPGRFSGRQFSNSRSEMNVSTLELGDSALYLCASSLGAPYQETQYFGPGTRLLVL.

The chain joins TRBV11-3 to TRBJ2-2; TRBD2 might be the D (5 bases). The CDR3 totals 14 residues. The V end was cut by 8 bases, the J end by 1 base, with 11 bases between. From germline, CDR1 is SGHNT and CDR2 YENEEA. This chain's CDR3 is CASGLGVNTGELFF. As DNA, the CDR3 is TGTGCCAGCGGACTGGGAGTGAACACCGGGGAGCTGTTTTTT.

The V call is TRBV6-5, the J call TRBJ2-1; TRBD1 agrees at 10 bases. Germline V gene data show CDR1 as MNHEY and CDR2 as SVGAGI. CDR3 length: 15 amino acids. V shed 5 bases, J shed 3 bases, and the junction held 4 bases outside the gene matches. This chain's CDR3 is CASSPRDRGYNEQFF. The CDR3 nucleotides read TGTGCCAGCAGTCCCCGGGACAGGGGCTACAATGAGCAGTTCTTC.

This clone is a singleton in its sample. The chain links TRBV6-5 to TRBJ2-5, with unresolved D. This CDR3 region has 12 residues. From germline, CDR1 is MNHEY and CDR2 SVGAGI. V was pared by 6 bases and J by 0 bases, with 5 bases between. The CDR3 nucleotides read TGTGCCAGCAGCCGGTACCAAGAGACCCAGTACTTC. Protein sequence: CASSRYQETQYF.

This chain connects TRBV11-2 to TRBJ1-4; the D gene is possibly TRBD1 (6 bases). The V gene lost 0 bases and the J gene lost 0 bases, with 14 bases spanning the gap. CDR3 length: 18 residues. CDR1 is SGHAT and CDR2 is FQNNGV in the germline V gene. The CDR3 reads CASSLDGQQRTTNEKLFF. CDR3 in DNA: TGTGCCAGCAGCTTAGACGGACAGCAACGTACAACTAATGAAAAACTGTTTTTT.

The V and J genes are TRBV20-1 and TRBJ2-7, with TRBD2 matching 11 bases. Germline values: CDR1 DFQATT, CDR2 SNEGSKA (reference sequence). The CDR3 extends over 17 amino acids. With V trimmed by 3 bases and J by 5 bases, 15 bases remained unmatched. CDR3 sequence reads: CSASSTSGIPPSHEQYF. DNA of the CDR3: TGCAGTGCTAGTTCGACTAGCGGGATCCCGCCGAGCCACGAGCAGTACTTC.

The rearrangement joins TRBV19 to TRBJ1-2; TRBD1 aligns across 9 bases. CDR3 size: 14 residues. V lost 6 bases, J lost 8 bases, and 10 bases stayed unmatched. The V gene's germline CDR1 is LNHDA and CDR2 SQIVND (reference sequence). CDR3 DNA sequence: TGTGCCAGTAGCCCTCCGGGACAGGGTGACGGCTACACCTTC. Translated: CASSPPGQGDGYTF.

The chain carries TRBV3-1 (or the pseudogene TRBV3-2) and TRBJ2-7, with D maybe TRBD2 (6 bases). Germline lookup yields CDR1 LGHDT and CDR2 YNNKEL (reference sequence). V lost 1 base, J lost 0 bases, and 10 bases lay in between. The CDR3 contains 15 residues. CDR3 region: CASSQADGGSYEQYF. The CDR3 DNA reads as TGTGCCAGCAGCCAAGCGGACGGGGGCTCCTACGAGCAGTACTTC.

This clone was observed once. As DNA, the CDR3 is TGTGCCAGCAGCCCCCGGGACAGTAACTATGGCTACACCTTC. It yields the protein CASSPRDSNYGYTF. The rearrangement joins TRBV3-1 (or the pseudogene TRBV3-2) to TRBJ1-2; 7 bases map to TRBD1. CDR3 length: 14 residues. The trim removed 4 bases at V and 1 base at J, leaving 3 bases unmatched. CDR1 is LGHDT, CDR2 YNNKEL, per germline (reference sequence).

The V gene is TRBV5-1, the J gene TRBJ2-3; perhaps TRBD2 as D (7 bases). The germline CDR1 and CDR2 sequences are SGHRS and YFSETQ. The CDR3 contains 14 residues. The V end lost 4 bases, the J end lost 3 bases, and 12 bases lay between the germline ends. The DNA of the CDR3 is TGCGCCAGCAGCCCCGCGGGGGCTACAGATACGCAGTATTTT. The encoded protein is CASSPAGATDTQYF. Full variable domain (outside the CDR3, taken from reference TRBV5-1 and TRBJ2-3): KAGVTQTPRYLIKTRGQQVTLSCSPISGHRSVSWYQQTPGQGLQFLFEYFSETQRNKGNFPGRFSGRQFSNSRSEMNVSTLELGDSALYLCASSPAGATDTQYFGPGTRLTVL.

This chain links TRBV12-3 or TRBV12-4 with TRBJ1-6; D remains unclear. V lost 3 bases to trimming and J lost 6 bases, with 6 bases between them. CDR3 length: 13 residues. CDR3 bases: TGTGCCAGCAGTTTTTCCAGTAATTCACCCCTCCACTTT. Encoded protein: CASSFSSNSPLHF.

The rearrangement uses TRBV28 and TRBJ2-7; perhaps TRBD1 as D (5 bases). Germline V CDR1 and CDR2: MDHEN, SYDVKM. The CDR3 totals 14 residues. V was trimmed by 5 bases and J by 3 bases, leaving 14 bases between them. The CDR3 DNA reads as TGTGCCAGCAGTCCATCTGACAGAAACTACGAGCAGTACTTC. It encodes CASSPSDRNYEQYF. Based on the CDR3 plus reference TRBV28 and TRBJ2-7, the full variable domain is DVKVTQSSRYLVKRTGEKVFLECVQDMDHENMFWYRQDPGLGLRLIYFSYDVKMKEKGDIPEGYSVSREKKERFSLILESASTNQTSMYLCASSPSDRNYEQYFGPGTRLTVT.

CDR3 nucleotides: TGTGCCAGCAGTGAGGGGATTGGAGGGGAAAATGAGCAGTTCTTC. Translation gives CASSEGIGGENEQFF. The chain joins TRBV6-1 to TRBJ2-1, with D tentatively TRBD2 (6 bases). CDR1 is MNHNS, CDR2 SASEGT, per germline. This CDR3 is built from 15 residues. The V gene lost 3 bases and the J gene lost 7 bases, with 16 bases spanning the gap.

This clone appeared once. The genes are TRBV9 and TRBJ2-3; tentative D call: TRBD2 (5 bases). Germline V gene lookup returns CDR1 SGDLS and CDR2 YYNGEE. V was pared by 2 bases and J by 3 bases, with 16 bases between. The CDR3 loop spans 16 amino acids. This CDR3 is CASSVARGSGTDTQYF. Written as DNA, the CDR3 is TGTGCCAGCAGCGTGGCTCGGGGAAGTGGAACAGATACGCAGTATTTT.

This clone is a singleton in its sample. The chain couples TRBV5-1 to TRBJ2-5; D uncertain. Germline CDR1 SGHRS, CDR2 YFSETQ. V lost 5 bases and J 5 bases, leaving 13 bases between the germline ends. This CDR3 spans 13 amino acids. Written as DNA, the CDR3 is TGCGCCAGCAGTTCTGGGCCCGGTGAGACCCAGTACTTC. Its protein is CASSSGPGETQYF.

The V gene is TRBV28, the J gene TRBJ1-3; D remains unclear. Between the trimmed V and J ends, which lost 8 bases and 0 bases, there was a span of 5 bases. CDR3 size: 12 residues. Germline V gene data show CDR1 as MDHEN and CDR2 as SYDVKM. The CDR3: CASLSSGNTIYF. CDR3 nucleotides: TGTGCCAGCCTGAGCTCTGGAAACACCATATATTTT.

The chain carries TRBV12-5 and TRBJ2-1; 8 nucleotides match TRBD2. The CDR3 consists of 17 residues. Germline V gene sequence: CDR1 LGHNT, CDR2 FRNRAP. Trimming removed 5 bases from V and 5 bases from J; junction bases left unmatched: 14. In nucleotides, the CDR3 is TGTGCTAGTGGTAACATTTTAGCGGGATGGGGTGACAATGAGCAGTTCTTC. This gives the protein CASGNILAGWGDNEQFF.

The chain carries TRBV29-1 and TRBJ1-2; the match to TRBD1 covers 11 bases. The CDR3 contains 13 residues. The V gene end was trimmed by 6 bases and the J gene end by 7 bases; junction bases not matched to a gene: 7. From germline, CDR1 is SQVTM and CDR2 ANQGSEA. The CDR3 bases are TGCAGCGTCGGAGGACAGGGGGCTGGTGGCTACACCTTC. Encoded protein: CSVGGQGAGGYTF.

The chain joins TRBV5-5 to TRBJ2-7, with D tentatively TRBD1 (9 bases). The CDR3 is 17 residues long. Trimming took off 3 bases at V and 2 bases at J, with 21 bases between the two ends. Per germline, CDR1 SGHKS and CDR2 YYEKEE (reference sequence). The CDR3 loop is CASSSVRRGDRAYEQYF. The CDR3 DNA is TGTGCCAGCAGCTCGGTCCGGCGGGGGGACAGGGCCTACGAGCAGTACTTC.